This is a list of T cell receptor beta chains from one sample in a study of blood T cell repertoires in COVID-19. Measured with immunoSEQ multiplex PCR; TCRdb has only the in-frame clones, and not every one. The data show 95,000 to 150,000 clones, with approximately 90% seen just once and over 1.5% held by the top ten. What was sequenced was peripheral blood. The receptors derive from a human donor in a cohort sampled during active COVID-19. CDR3s include the opening cysteine and the closing phenylalanine or tryptophan. The D gene is left open where the match is weak. Expanded clones are given a class, and other clones once, few, many or no size at all.

D gene,J gene,V gene,clone size,CDR3 DNA,CDR3 protein
-,TRBJ2-3,TRBV5-1,-,TGCGCCAGCAGCTTTCGGGAGCCTAGCACAGATACGCAGTATTTT,CASSFREPSTDTQYF
-,TRBJ2-5,TRBV4-2,-,TGTGCCAGCAGCCGGGGCGGTGAAGAGACCCAGTACTTC,CASSRGGEETQYF
TRBD1,TRBJ1-4,TRBV6-5,-,TGTGCCAGCAGTCCGCGGACAGGGACAGTTAAACTGTTTTTT,CASSPRTGTVKLFF
TRBD1,TRBJ1-1,TRBV28,-,TGTGCCCACCGACAGGGGGGGCCCACTGAAGCTTTCTTT,CAHRQGGPTEAFF
TRBD2,TRBJ2-5,TRBV25-1,-,TGTGCCAGCAGTCCTACTAGCGGTGTAAAGACCCAGTACTTC,CASSPTSGVKTQYF
-,TRBJ2-7,TRBV13,-,TGTGCCAGCAGCAATACAGGGGGGGGACCCTACGAGCAGTACTTC,CASSNTGGGPYEQYF
-,TRBJ1-1,TRBV10-1,-,TGCGCCAGCAGTGAGGGGGGCAGTCAGAACACTGAAGCTTTCTTT,CASSEGGSQNTEAFF
TRBD1,TRBJ2-5,TRBV5-4,-,TGTGCCAGCAGCTTATGGGACAGGGGACAAGAGACCCAGTACTTC,CASSLWDRGQETQYF
-,TRBJ2-2,TRBV28,-,TGTGCCAGCAATGATCGGGGGGAGCTGTTTTTT,CASNDRGELFF
TRBD2,TRBJ2-1,TRBV7-2,once,TGTGCCAGCAGCTTAGTTAGTAGAGGGCTAGCGGGAGAGCAGTTCTTC,CASSLVSRGLAGEQFF
-,TRBJ1-1,TRBV6-5,-,TGTGCCAGCAGTTACTCGGTCAGAAACACTGAAGCTTTCTTT,CASSYSVRNTEAFF
-,TRBJ2-3,TRBV19,-,TGTGCCAGTAGACCCGGGACTGCTAGCACAGATACGCAGTATTTT,CASRPGTASTDTQYF
TRBD2,TRBJ2-1,TRBV5-1,-,TGCGCCAGCAGCTTAACTAGCGGGAGATTAAATGAGCAGTTCTTC,CASSLTSGRLNEQFF
-,TRBJ2-4,TRBV13,-,TGTGCCAGCAGCTTAGTCGGGGATGGAGCCAAAAACATTCAGTACTTC,CASSLVGDGAKNIQYF
TRBD1,TRBJ1-2,TRBV5-1,once,TGCGCCAGCAGACAGGGACAGCAACACTATGGCTACACCTTC,CASRQGQQHYGYTF